This T cell receptor beta chain emerged from a study of cytomegalovirus exposure and HLA in healthy donors. General study results and limits: Subsequent analysis of the 120 or so validation repertoires found a tendency for first-cohort TCR clusters to co-occur.

As for this clone: Its antigen remains unknown.

The CDR3 sequence is 15 residues long. V gave up 6 bases and J gave up 2 bases, with 17 bases separating them. CDR1 is MNHEY and CDR2 is SVGAGI in the germline V gene. Generated by immunoSEQ multiplex PCR, the TCRdb table keeps only in-frame clones and is missing some. There are 55,000 to 75,000 clones in the sample; around 95% occur only once, and 4% to 5.5% lies in the top ten. The receptor was derived from a man aged 18 to 29 in good health and CMV-seropositive. V is TRBV6-5 and J is TRBJ2-7, with a weak D call TRBD1 (6 bases). Sequenced input: PBMCs. CDR3 nucleotide sequence: TGTGCCAGCAGAACCCAAACAGGGACCCCCTACGAGCAGTACTTC. Protein product: CASRTQTGTPYEQYF.